This is a list of T cell receptor beta chains from one sample in a study of blood T cell repertoires in COVID-19. Profiling relied on immunoSEQ multiplex PCR, and the TCRdb table lists in-frame clones only, not all of them. Of 60,000 or so clones in the sample, over 70% were seen once. The specimen was peripheral blood. The receptors derive from a man aged 25-45 years with COVID-19, enrolled during active disease. Both conserved end residues are part of each CDR3. D genes are given only for firm matches. Not all rows give a size; the values are once, few, many and, for expanded clones, a class.

DNA: TGTGCCAGCAGTTTATTCAGGGGGACCGGGGAGCTGTTTTTT
CDR3: CASSLFRGTGELFF
V: TRBV28
size: -
D: TRBD1
J: TRBJ2-2

DNA: TGTGCCAGCAGCTTAGATGGTGCAGGGGTCAGCTCAGAGACCCAGTACTTC
CDR3: CASSLDGAGVSSETQYF
V: TRBV5-6
size: -
D: -
J: TRBJ2-5

DNA: TGTGCCACCAGTGATTCATACAGGGATGGCTACACCTTC
CDR3: CATSDSYRDGYTF
V: TRBV24-1
size: -
D: -
J: TRBJ1-2

DNA: TGCGCCAGCCGGGGGGATTCCTACGAGCAGTACTTC
CDR3: CASRGDSYEQYF
V: TRBV10-2
size: few
D: TRBD2
J: TRBJ2-7

DNA: TGTGCCAGCTCACCATACCCCCCGGATAATTCACCCCTCCACTTT
CDR3: CASSPYPPDNSPLHF
V: TRBV18
size: -
D: -
J: TRBJ1-6

DNA: TGTGCCAGCAGGAGGGGGGGGACTGAAGCTTTCTTT
CDR3: CASRRGGTEAFF
V: TRBV21-1
size: -
D: -
J: TRBJ1-1

DNA: TGTGCCAGCTCACTAAGACAGGGGGCCTACAATGAGCAGTTCTTC
CDR3: CASSLRQGAYNEQFF
V: TRBV18
size: -
D: TRBD1
J: TRBJ2-1

DNA: TGTGCCAGCAGCCCCCAGGGACAGGCCAGAGGCTATGGCTACACCTTC
CDR3: CASSPQGQARGYGYTF
V: TRBV7-9
size: -
D: TRBD1
J: TRBJ1-2

DNA: TGCAGCCCAGGACAGATCTATGGCTACACCTTC
CDR3: CSPGQIYGYTF
V: TRBV20-1
size: -
D: -
J: TRBJ1-2

DNA: TGTGCCAGAAGGCGGGCAGTCTCGAGCTCCTACAATGAGCAGTTCTTC
CDR3: CARRRAVSSSYNEQFF
V: TRBV5-3
size: -
D: -
J: TRBJ2-1

DNA: TGTGCCAGCAGGCAAACAGGGGCAACTAATGAAAAACTGTTTTTT
CDR3: CASRQTGATNEKLFF
V: TRBV6-4
size: -
D: TRBD1
J: TRBJ1-4

DNA: TGTGCCACAAAAACAGACTTAGAGAACAGGGGACTGGGGCAGCCCCAGCATTTT
CDR3: CATKTDLENRGLGQPQHF
V: TRBV15
size: -
D: TRBD1
J: TRBJ1-5

DNA: TGTGCCAGCAGCCCGAGGGGCGGGAGTTGGGGTGAGCAGTTCTTC
CDR3: CASSPRGGSWGEQFF
V: TRBV3-1/TRBV3-2
size: -
D: TRBD2
J: TRBJ2-1

DNA: TGTGCCAGCAGCCTAATTACGAGACAGGGGGCTGGGACCCAGTACTTC
CDR3: CASSLITRQGAGTQYF
V: TRBV11-1
size: -
D: TRBD1
J: TRBJ2-5

DNA: TGTGCCAGCAGGACTAGCGGGAGGAGTGATACGCAGTATTTT
CDR3: CASRTSGRSDTQYF
V: TRBV2
size: -
D: TRBD2
J: TRBJ2-3

DNA: TGTGCCAGCAGTTTAGCAGGCTCCCATGCAACGGGCTACACCTTC
CDR3: CASSLAGSHATGYTF
V: TRBV27
size: -
D: -
J: TRBJ1-2

DNA: TGTGCCAGCAGCTTCCCCGGCCGGGGTGCGGAGACCCAGTACTTC
CDR3: CASSFPGRGAETQYF
V: TRBV7-9
size: -
D: -
J: TRBJ2-5

DNA: TGTGCCAGCAGCTTACTGGGACAAAACACCGGGGAGCTGTTTTTT
CDR3: CASSLLGQNTGELFF
V: TRBV5-6
size: -
D: -
J: TRBJ2-2

DNA: TGTGCCAGTAGTATTATGTTTCTCGGGACAGGGGGCGGAGATACGCAGTATTTT
CDR3: CASSIMFLGTGGGDTQYF
V: TRBV19
size: -
D: TRBD1
J: TRBJ2-3

DNA: TGCGCCAGCAGTGACGGGCTAGCGGGACCGACCAATGAGCAGTTCTTC
CDR3: CASSDGLAGPTNEQFF
V: TRBV10-1
size: -
D: TRBD2
J: TRBJ2-1

DNA: TGTGCCAGTAGTCCGCGAACAGATACGCAGTATTTT
CDR3: CASSPRTDTQYF
V: TRBV19
size: -
D: -
J: TRBJ2-3

DNA: TGCGCCAGCAGCCAAGCGGGGTTGTTTTCCACAGATACGCAGTATTTT
CDR3: CASSQAGLFSTDTQYF
V: TRBV4-3
size: -
D: -
J: TRBJ2-3

DNA: TGTGCCTGGAGAGGGACAGGGGAAAGCTATAATTCACCCCTCCACTTT
CDR3: CAWRGTGESYNSPLHF
V: TRBV30
size: -
D: TRBD1
J: TRBJ1-6

DNA: TGTGCCAGCAGTCCGGGACAGGGGGCTAATTCACCCCTCCACTTT
CDR3: CASSPGQGANSPLHF
V: TRBV28
size: once
D: TRBD1
J: TRBJ1-6